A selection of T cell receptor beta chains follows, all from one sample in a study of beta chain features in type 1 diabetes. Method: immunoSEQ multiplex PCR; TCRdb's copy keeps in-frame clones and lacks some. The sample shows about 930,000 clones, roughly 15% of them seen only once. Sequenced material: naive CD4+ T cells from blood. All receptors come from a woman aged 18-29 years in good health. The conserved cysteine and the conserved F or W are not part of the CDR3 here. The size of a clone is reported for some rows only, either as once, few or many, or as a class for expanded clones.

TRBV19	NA	ASSMRQGETQY
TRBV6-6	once	ASSSRAKSSYGYT
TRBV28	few	ASSSGGREETQY
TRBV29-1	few	SVRRVGTGETQY
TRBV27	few	ASSLRGGGSATNEKLF
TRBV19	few	ASSITGGRGSYGYT
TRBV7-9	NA	ASSSGTYNEQF
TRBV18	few	ASSPLHGGMTQY
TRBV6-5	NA	ATTRSSRDGEQY
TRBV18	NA	ASSSSGGYEQY
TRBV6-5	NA	ASSSPTSRDTQY
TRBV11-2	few	ASSYLAGGGTDTQY
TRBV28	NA	ASSLPALAKNIQY
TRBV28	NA	ASSLTPGTAQETQY
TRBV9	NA	ASSAGGGVYGYT
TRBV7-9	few	ASSPRRGGQNTEAF
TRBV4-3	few	ASSQDRGTNYGYT
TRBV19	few	ASKLSPGQGRTEAF
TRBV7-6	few	ASSLTGYEQY
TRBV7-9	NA	ASSHRGPNTGELF